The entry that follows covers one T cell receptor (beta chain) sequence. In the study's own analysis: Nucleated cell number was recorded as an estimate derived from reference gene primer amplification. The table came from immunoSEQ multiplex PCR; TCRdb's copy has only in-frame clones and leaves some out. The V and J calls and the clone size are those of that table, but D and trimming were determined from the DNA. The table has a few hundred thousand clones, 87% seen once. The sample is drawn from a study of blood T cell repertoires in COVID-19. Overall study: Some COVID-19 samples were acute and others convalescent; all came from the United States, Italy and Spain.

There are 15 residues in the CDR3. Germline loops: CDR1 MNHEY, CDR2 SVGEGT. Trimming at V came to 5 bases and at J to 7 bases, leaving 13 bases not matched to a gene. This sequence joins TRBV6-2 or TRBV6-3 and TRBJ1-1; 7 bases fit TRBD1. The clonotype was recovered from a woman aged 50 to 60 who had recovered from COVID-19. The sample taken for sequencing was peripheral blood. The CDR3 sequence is CASSKDRRTTVEAFF. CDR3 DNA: TGTGCCAGCAGTAAGGACAGGCGGACCACTGTTGAAGCTTTCTTT.